Listed below are T cell receptor beta chains from one sample, sequenced in a study of shared clonotypes between healthy human individuals. Sequenced by immunoSEQ multiplex PCR; TCRdb stores in-frame clones only, minus some. Seen here are under 300,000 clones, under 80% observed once, and the top ten hold 8.5% to 14%. The sequencing input was memory CD4+ T cells sorted from blood. The receptors were gathered from a man younger than 45 in good health. Each CDR3 is given with its conserved first and last residue. Each record gives: D gene, clone size, J gene, V gene, CDR3 length, CDR3 protein, CDR3 DNA. A D gene is named only where the DNA matches it firmly. The listing skips clone size in some rows; elsewhere it reads once, few, many or a size class.

d_gene: TRBD1; abundance: few; j_gene: TRBJ1-2; v_gene: TRBV19; len: 15; CDR3aa: CASGRGTGINYGYTF; CDR3nt: TGTGCCAGTGGACGAGGGACAGGGATAAATTATGGCTACACCTTC
d_gene: TRBD2; abundance: .; j_gene: TRBJ2-1; v_gene: TRBV4-2; len: 18; CDR3aa: CASSLIRPGTSGYNEQFF; CDR3nt: TGTGCCAGCAGCCTTATAAGACCCGGGACTAGCGGATACAATGAGCAGTTCTTC
d_gene: .; abundance: few; j_gene: TRBJ1-5; v_gene: TRBV6-6; len: 13; CDR3aa: CASSGSGIQPQHF; CDR3nt: TGTGCCAGCAGTGGCAGTGGTATACAGCCCCAGCATTTT
d_gene: .; abundance: .; j_gene: TRBJ1-4; v_gene: TRBV5-4; len: 14; CDR3aa: CASFHGRDNEKLFF; CDR3nt: TGTGCCAGTTTCCACGGAAGGGATAATGAAAAACTGTTTTTT
d_gene: .; abundance: .; j_gene: TRBJ1-1; v_gene: TRBV7-9; len: 17; CDR3aa: CASSFFLESKGYTEAFF; CDR3nt: TGTGCCAGCAGCTTCTTTTTGGAATCCAAAGGATATACTGAAGCTTTCTTT
d_gene: .; abundance: medium-sized; j_gene: TRBJ2-7; v_gene: TRBV21-1; len: 14; CDR3aa: CASSKGRSLYEQYF; CDR3nt: TGTGCCAGCAGCAAAGGCAGGAGCCTCTACGAGCAGTACTTC
d_gene: .; abundance: .; j_gene: TRBJ2-5; v_gene: TRBV27; len: 14; CDR3aa: CASSFRGRGETQYF; CDR3nt: TGTGCCAGCAGTTTCAGGGGCAGGGGAGAGACCCAGTACTTC
d_gene: .; abundance: .; j_gene: TRBJ2-1; v_gene: TRBV7-2; len: 16; CDR3aa: CASSLEGRGLGNEQFF; CDR3nt: TGTGCCAGCAGCTTAGAAGGACGGGGCTTAGGTAATGAGCAGTTCTTC
d_gene: .; abundance: few; j_gene: TRBJ1-3; v_gene: TRBV5-1; len: 14; CDR3aa: CASSPGLSGNTIYF; CDR3nt: TGCGCCAGCAGCCCGGGACTCTCTGGAAACACCATATATTTT
d_gene: TRBD2; abundance: .; j_gene: TRBJ2-5; v_gene: TRBV30; len: 16; CDR3aa: CAWSWVSGSWGETQYF; CDR3nt: TGTGCCTGGAGTTGGGTTAGCGGGAGTTGGGGGGAGACCCAGTACTTC
d_gene: .; abundance: .; j_gene: TRBJ1-2; v_gene: TRBV19; len: 12; CDR3aa: CASSVDGDGYTF; CDR3nt: TGTGCCAGTAGTGTGGACGGGGATGGCTACACCTTC
d_gene: .; abundance: .; j_gene: TRBJ2-7; v_gene: TRBV2; len: 12; CDR3aa: CASSPIAGEQYF; CDR3nt: TGTGCCAGCAGTCCAATCGCGGGCGAGCAGTACTTC
d_gene: .; abundance: few; j_gene: TRBJ2-1; v_gene: TRBV2; len: 13; CDR3aa: CASTTDTRREQFF; CDR3nt: TGTGCCAGCACTACCGACACACGCCGTGAGCAGTTCTTC
d_gene: TRBD2; abundance: .; j_gene: TRBJ2-2; v_gene: TRBV19; len: 14; CDR3aa: CASSTSGTAGELFF; CDR3nt: TGTGCCAGTAGTACTAGCGGGACGGCCGGGGAGCTGTTTTTT
d_gene: TRBD1; abundance: few; j_gene: TRBJ1-3; v_gene: TRBV6-6; len: 14; CDR3aa: CAIGQGASGNTIYF; CDR3nt: TGTGCCATCGGACAGGGGGCATCTGGAAACACCATATATTTT
d_gene: TRBD1; abundance: few; j_gene: TRBJ2-7; v_gene: TRBV15; len: 15; CDR3aa: CATSREMGQGREQYF; CDR3nt: TGTGCCACCAGCAGAGAAATGGGACAGGGCCGCGAGCAGTACTTC
d_gene: .; abundance: few; j_gene: TRBJ2-3; v_gene: TRBV18; len: 17; CDR3aa: CASSLKGGSTRADTQYF; CDR3nt: TGTGCCAGCTCACTGAAGGGGGGGTCGACTCGGGCAGATACGCAGTATTTT
d_gene: .; abundance: .; j_gene: TRBJ2-2; v_gene: TRBV11-2; len: 13; CDR3aa: CASSPGEAGELFF; CDR3nt: TGTGCCAGCAGCCCAGGGGAGGCCGGGGAGCTGTTTTTT
d_gene: .; abundance: .; j_gene: TRBJ2-3; v_gene: TRBV6-1; len: 15; CDR3aa: CASSPGLYDTDTQYF; CDR3nt: TGTGCCAGCAGCCCGGGTCTTTATGACACAGATACGCAGTATTTT
d_gene: .; abundance: few; j_gene: TRBJ1-5; v_gene: TRBV2; len: 12; CDR3aa: CASTDSNQPQHF; CDR3nt: TGTGCCAGCACCGATAGCAATCAGCCCCAGCATTTT
d_gene: .; abundance: many; j_gene: TRBJ2-7; v_gene: TRBV6-1; len: 13; CDR3aa: CASSEATQVEQYF; CDR3nt: TGTGCCAGCAGTGAAGCGACCCAGGTCGAGCAGTACTTC
d_gene: .; abundance: .; j_gene: TRBJ2-3; v_gene: TRBV7-2; len: 15; CDR3aa: CASSLTVGESDTQYF; CDR3nt: TGTGCCAGCAGCCTAACCGTGGGCGAGTCAGATACGCAGTATTTT
d_gene: .; abundance: .; j_gene: TRBJ1-1; v_gene: TRBV6-1; len: 12; CDR3aa: CATGTQNTEAFF; CDR3nt: TGTGCCACCGGGACACAGAACACTGAAGCTTTCTTT
d_gene: TRBD1; abundance: .; j_gene: TRBJ1-1; v_gene: TRBV5-1; len: 15; CDR3aa: CASSVTQGAGTEAFF; CDR3nt: TGCGCCAGCAGCGTGACACAGGGGGCTGGAACTGAAGCTTTCTTT
d_gene: TRBD2; abundance: .; j_gene: TRBJ2-7; v_gene: TRBV5-4; len: 13; CDR3aa: CASSENREDEQYF; CDR3nt: TGTGCCAGCAGCGAAAACCGGGAGGACGAGCAGTACTTC
d_gene: .; abundance: many; j_gene: TRBJ1-1; v_gene: TRBV6-5; len: 15; CDR3aa: CASSYSSHGNTEAFF; CDR3nt: TGTGCCAGCAGTTACTCGAGCCATGGGAACACTGAAGCTTTCTTT
d_gene: TRBD2; abundance: .; j_gene: TRBJ2-1; v_gene: TRBV9; len: 17; CDR3aa: CASSGRLAGLSYNEQFF; CDR3nt: TGTGCCAGCAGCGGGAGGCTAGCGGGACTCTCCTACAATGAGCAGTTCTTC
d_gene: .; abundance: .; j_gene: TRBJ2-7; v_gene: TRBV14; len: 12; CDR3aa: CASSQWAGVQYF; CDR3nt: TGTGCCAGCAGCCAATGGGCCGGGGTGCAGTACTTC
d_gene: .; abundance: few; j_gene: TRBJ2-5; v_gene: TRBV11-2; len: 13; CDR3aa: CASSLWLTETQYF; CDR3nt: TGTGCCAGCAGCTTATGGTTGACGGAGACCCAGTACTTC
d_gene: .; abundance: many; j_gene: TRBJ2-7; v_gene: TRBV21-1; len: 14; CDR3aa: CASNPLLRSDEQYF; CDR3nt: TGTGCCAGCAATCCCCTGCTTAGGTCGGACGAGCAGTACTTC
d_gene: .; abundance: .; j_gene: TRBJ1-2; v_gene: TRBV18; len: 13; CDR3aa: CASSPQARDGYTF; CDR3nt: TGTGCCAGCTCACCTCAGGCGAGGGATGGCTACACCTTC
d_gene: TRBD1; abundance: .; j_gene: TRBJ2-2; v_gene: TRBV7-8; len: 15; CDR3aa: CASSRDRGGTGELFF; CDR3nt: TGTGCCAGCAGCCGCGACAGGGGTGGTACCGGGGAGCTGTTTTTT
d_gene: .; abundance: few; j_gene: TRBJ1-2; v_gene: TRBV6-5; len: 13; CDR3aa: CASSYHRENGYTF; CDR3nt: TGTGCCAGCAGTTATCACAGGGAAAATGGCTACACCTTC
d_gene: .; abundance: .; j_gene: TRBJ2-3; v_gene: TRBV23-1; len: 17; CDR3aa: CASSQSGGMGSPDTQYF; CDR3nt: TGCGCCAGCAGTCAATCCGGGGGTATGGGGTCCCCAGATACGCAGTATTTT
d_gene: TRBD2; abundance: few; j_gene: TRBJ2-1; v_gene: TRBV5-3; len: 15; CDR3aa: CARHSGPLSYNEQFF; CDR3nt: TGTGCCAGACATAGCGGGCCCCTCTCCTACAATGAGCAGTTCTTC
d_gene: TRBD1; abundance: once; j_gene: TRBJ2-7; v_gene: TRBV5-1; len: 14; CDR3aa: CASSRGQGEYEQYF; CDR3nt: TGCGCCAGCAGCCGGGGACAGGGAGAATACGAGCAGTACTTC
d_gene: .; abundance: few; j_gene: TRBJ2-3; v_gene: TRBV13; len: 15; CDR3aa: CASSSPGGPSDTQYF; CDR3nt: TGTGCCAGCAGCTCCCCCGGAGGGCCTAGCGATACGCAGTATTTT
d_gene: .; abundance: .; j_gene: TRBJ2-1; v_gene: TRBV5-4; len: 13; CDR3aa: CASSLQSSNEQFF; CDR3nt: TGTGCCAGCAGCTTACAGAGCTCCAATGAGCAGTTCTTC
d_gene: .; abundance: .; j_gene: TRBJ2-7; v_gene: TRBV11-2; len: 13; CDR3aa: CASSPKTNYEQYF; CDR3nt: TGTGCCAGCAGCCCAAAGACAAACTACGAGCAGTACTTC
d_gene: TRBD2; abundance: .; j_gene: TRBJ2-3; v_gene: TRBV9; len: 16; CDR3aa: CASSGLSGRTTDTQYF; CDR3nt: TGTGCCAGCAGCGGATTAAGCGGGAGGACCACAGATACGCAGTATTTT
d_gene: .; abundance: .; j_gene: TRBJ1-2; v_gene: TRBV7-9; len: 14; CDR3aa: CASSLNGLGGGYTF; CDR3nt: TGTGCCAGCAGCTTAAACGGTTTGGGGGGCGGCTACACCTTC
d_gene: .; abundance: .; j_gene: TRBJ2-7; v_gene: TRBV5-4; len: 14; CDR3aa: CASSLDGQTYEQYF; CDR3nt: TGTGCCAGCAGCTTGGATGGACAGACCTACGAGCAGTACTTC
d_gene: TRBD2; abundance: .; j_gene: TRBJ2-3; v_gene: TRBV5-4; len: 15; CDR3aa: CASLASSGGLDTQYF; CDR3nt: TGTGCCAGCCTTGCGTCGTCGGGGGGATTAGATACGCAGTATTTT
d_gene: TRBD1; abundance: .; j_gene: TRBJ1-1; v_gene: TRBV29-1; len: 12; CDR3aa: CSALRDRDDAFF; CDR3nt: TGCAGCGCCCTCCGGGACAGGGACGACGCTTTCTTT
d_gene: .; abundance: .; j_gene: TRBJ2-3; v_gene: TRBV4-1; len: 14; CDR3aa: CASRPYPTADTQYF; CDR3nt: TGCGCCAGCAGACCTTACCCGACAGCAGATACGCAGTATTTT
d_gene: .; abundance: .; j_gene: TRBJ2-5; v_gene: TRBV9; len: 16; CDR3aa: CASSPRGSGLQETQYF; CDR3nt: TGTGCCAGCAGCCCTCGAGGTAGCGGACTCCAAGAGACCCAGTACTTC
d_gene: .; abundance: few; j_gene: TRBJ2-7; v_gene: TRBV7-6; len: 14; CDR3aa: CASSFGSSSYEQYF; CDR3nt: TGTGCCAGCAGCTTCGGTTCTTCCTCCTACGAGCAGTACTTC
d_gene: .; abundance: .; j_gene: TRBJ2-3; v_gene: TRBV5-1; len: 15; CDR3aa: CASSFGSGGSNVEYF; CDR3nt: TGCGCCAGCAGCTTCGGCTCCGGGGGAAGCAATGTGGAGTATTTT